The 2 T cell receptor beta chains below were found in one sample sequenced in a study of technical replicates of blood from a few donors. Sequencing used immunoSEQ multiplex PCR; TCRdb keeps in-frame clones, though not all of them. The sample shows under 85,000 clones, 93% of them seen only once. The sequencing sample was made of T cells isolated from PBMCs. Every receptor here comes from a human donor in good health.

V gene TRBV7-9 combines with J gene TRBJ2-7, with D perhaps matching TRBD2 (7 bases). The V end lost 1 base, the J end lost 6 bases, and 10 bases lay between the germline ends. Germline V CDR1 and CDR2: SEHNR, FQNEAQ (reference sequence). The CDR3 consists of 13 residues. CDR3 coding DNA: TGTGCCAGCAGCTTAGACGGGGGGCTCGAGCAGTACTTC. As protein: CASSLDGGLEQYF.

This sequence joins TRBV27 and TRBJ1-3; tentatively, D is TRBD1 (5 bases). Trimming took 7 bases from V and 0 from J, leaving 13 bases between them. Germline V gene sequence: CDR1 MNHEY, CDR2 SMNVEV (reference sequence). This CDR3 has 15 amino acids. The CDR3 region is CASKEGPSSGNTIYF. The CDR3 DNA reads as TGTGCCAGCAAGGAGGGGCCCAGCTCTGGAAACACCATATATTTT.